Listed below are T cell receptor beta chains from one sample, sequenced in a study of T cell responses to AZD1222 COVID-19 vaccine. Repertoires were generated with immunoSEQ multiplex PCR, while TCRdb's copy carries only in-frame clones and drops some. The data hold 150,000 to 200,000 clones, with 80% to 95% observed a single time. The material was peripheral blood, obtained 28 days after the second AZD1222 dose. Receptor source: an adult who received the AZD1222 COVID-19 vaccine. Each CDR3 is given with its conserved first and last residue. D genes are given only for firm matches. A row's size may be missing; if present it is once, few, many or a size class.

D	V	J	size	CDR3	DNA
.	TRBV11-2	TRBJ1-3	.	CASSLMDSGNTIYF	TGTGCCAGCAGCCTCATGGACTCTGGAAACACCATATATTTT
TRBD1	TRBV30	TRBJ1-2	.	CASNSGTGYGGYTF	TGTGCCTCAAATTCCGGGACAGGGTACGGTGGCTACACCTTC
.	TRBV5-5	TRBJ2-7	.	CASSPGSTEQYF	TGTGCCAGCAGCCCCGGCTCAACAGAGCAGTACTTC
TRBD1	TRBV18	TRBJ1-1	.	CASSKEGQGASFYTEAFF	TGTGCCAGCTCAAAAGAAGGGCAGGGGGCCTCCTTTTACACTGAAGCTTTCTTT
TRBD1	TRBV10-3	TRBJ1-5	.	CATSGTEHDQPQHF	TGTGCCACCTCCGGGACAGAGCATGATCAGCCCCAGCATTTT
TRBD2	TRBV4-2	TRBJ2-1	.	CASSQVFLAGVDNEQFF	TGTGCCAGCAGCCAAGTGTTTTTAGCGGGAGTGGACAATGAGCAGTTCTTC
.	TRBV7-3	TRBJ1-4	.	CASSLGSKGEKLFF	TGTGCCAGCAGCTTAGGGAGTAAAGGGGAAAAACTGTTTTTT
.	TRBV2	TRBJ2-7	once	CASMISGTLSYEQYF	TGTGCCAGCATGATTTCCGGGACATTATCCTACGAGCAGTACTTC
.	TRBV11-1	TRBJ2-2	.	CASSLLIGTGELFF	TGTGCCAGCAGCTTACTTATCGGCACCGGGGAGCTGTTTTTT
.	TRBV21-1	TRBJ2-1	.	CASSLPFVASSYNEQFF	TGTGCCAGCAGCCTCCCTTTTGTAGCGAGCTCCTACAATGAGCAGTTCTTC
.	TRBV27	TRBJ2-1	once	CASSLGGGYNEQFF	TGTGCCAGCAGTTTAGGGGGCGGCTACAATGAGCAGTTCTTC
.	TRBV6-5	TRBJ1-4	.	CASSFRMGVEKLFF	TGTGCCAGCAGTTTCAGAATGGGGGTGGAAAAACTGTTTTTT
.	TRBV30	TRBJ2-1	.	CAWSGGYNEQFF	TGTGCCTGGAGTGGAGGATACAATGAGCAGTTCTTC
.	TRBV25-1	TRBJ1-5	.	CASSEYRDAPQHF	TGTGCCAGCAGTGAATACAGGGACGCTCCCCAGCATTTT
.	TRBV19	TRBJ2-5	.	CASSVTLAGETQYF	TGTGCCAGTAGTGTTACCCTAGCAGGGGAGACCCAGTACTTC
.	TRBV6-5	TRBJ2-1	.	CASSYWAGYNEQFF	TGTGCCAGCAGTTACTGGGCGGGCTACAATGAGCAGTTCTTC
TRBD2	TRBV2	TRBJ2-1	.	CASRGGRLAGGVDEQFF	TGTGCCAGCAGAGGGGGGAGACTAGCGGGAGGGGTGGATGAGCAGTTCTTC
.	TRBV6-5	TRBJ1-2	.	CASSIIGAYGYTF	TGTGCCAGCAGTATCATAGGGGCTTATGGCTACACCTTC
.	TRBV2	TRBJ2-7	once	CASSDRAEQYF	TGTGCCAGCAGTGATCGGGCGGAGCAGTACTTC
.	TRBV7-3	TRBJ2-7	.	CASSLPPGYPYEQYF	TGTGCCAGCAGCTTACCCCCGGGCTATCCCTACGAGCAGTACTTC
.	TRBV2	TRBJ2-2	.	CASSPTGNTGELFF	TGTGCCAGCAGCCCCACGGGCAACACCGGGGAGCTGTTTTTT
.	TRBV10-2	TRBJ1-5	.	CASSESGDSNQPQHF	TGCGCCAGCAGTGAGTCCGGAGATAGCAATCAGCCCCAGCATTTT
.	TRBV9	TRBJ2-1	.	CASSVKLAGNEQFF	TGTGCCAGCAGCGTAAAACTAGCAGGCAATGAGCAGTTCTTC
.	TRBV27	TRBJ2-7	.	CASRDLTTQYF	TGTGCCAGCAGGGACTTAACCACACAGTACTTC
.	TRBV5-1	TRBJ1-2	.	CASSPQGRGYTF	TGCGCCAGCAGCCCACAGGGACGTGGCTACACCTTC
TRBD2	TRBV4-1	TRBJ2-7	.	CASSQGTSSYEQYF	TGCGCCAGCAGCCAAGGGACTAGTAGCTACGAGCAGTACTTC
.	TRBV9	TRBJ1-2	.	CASSPRQRSLANYGYTF	TGTGCCAGCAGCCCCCGACAGAGATCTTTAGCTAACTATGGCTACACCTTC
.	TRBV28	TRBJ1-1	.	CASSLANTEAFF	TGTGCCAGCAGTTTAGCGAACACTGAAGCTTTCTTT
.	TRBV7-9	TRBJ1-5	.	CASSRGNQPQHF	TGTGCCAGCAGCCGCGGGAATCAGCCCCAGCATTTT
TRBD1	TRBV5-1	TRBJ1-6	.	CASSPRTGGDSPLHF	TGCGCCAGCAGCCCAAGGACAGGGGGGGATTCACCCCTCCACTTT
.	TRBV4-3	TRBJ1-2	.	CASSQGEANYGYTF	TGCGCCAGCAGCCAAGGGGAAGCTAACTATGGCTACACCTTC
TRBD1	TRBV6-5	TRBJ1-5	.	CASSSTGDNQPQHF	TGTGCCAGCAGTTCCACAGGGGACAATCAGCCCCAGCATTTT
TRBD1	TRBV27	TRBJ1-2	.	CASSPGQGADYGYTF	TGTGCCAGCAGTCCAGGACAGGGGGCGGACTATGGCTACACCTTC
.	TRBV19	TRBJ1-3	.	CASSTGAEGNTIYF	TGTGCCAGTAGTACGGGGGCGGAAGGAAACACCATATATTTT
.	TRBV27	TRBJ1-5	.	CASSYDGINSNQPQHF	TGTGCCAGCAGTTACGACGGGATTAATAGCAATCAGCCCCAGCATTTT
.	TRBV11-3	TRBJ1-6	.	CASSWAGGGVTYNSPLHF	TGTGCCAGCAGCTGGGCGGGAGGAGGGGTCACCTATAATTCACCCCTCCACTTT
TRBD1	TRBV27	TRBJ1-2	.	CASSLAGTGHGYTF	TGTGCCAGCAGCCTCGCCGGGACAGGCCATGGCTACACCTTC
.	TRBV7-2	TRBJ1-2	.	CASSPGRSNYGYTF	TGTGCCAGCAGCCCGGGACGGTCTAACTATGGCTACACCTTC
.	TRBV19	TRBJ1-1	few	CASALGLNTEAFF	TGTGCCAGTGCCTTGGGACTGAACACTGAAGCTTTCTTT
.	TRBV28	TRBJ1-5	.	CASTQRGISNQPQHF	TGTGCCAGCACCCAACGGGGGATTAGCAATCAGCCCCAGCATTTT
TRBD1	TRBV5-4	TRBJ1-1	.	CASSSWTGGNTEAFF	TGTGCCAGCAGCTCCTGGACAGGGGGGAACACTGAAGCTTTCTTT
.	TRBV6-5	TRBJ1-6	.	CASRRGGLSSPLHF	TGTGCCAGCCGAAGGGGGGGGCTCTCGTCACCCCTCCACTTT
.	TRBV2	TRBJ1-5	.	CASSDLAGGFNQPQHF	TGTGCCAGCAGCGACCTGGCTGGGGGCTTTAATCAGCCCCAGCATTTT
TRBD1	TRBV4-3	TRBJ1-6	few	CASSPQGTGSSYNSPLHF	TGCGCCAGCAGCCCCCAGGGGACAGGGAGCTCCTATAATTCACCCCTCCACTTT
.	TRBV27	TRBJ2-4	.	CASSLGGPSKNIQYF	TGTGCCAGCAGTTTGGGCGGTCCGTCTAAAAACATTCAGTACTTC
.	TRBV29-1	TRBJ2-2	.	CSASFTGELFF	TGCAGCGCTTCTTTCACCGGGGAGCTGTTTTTT
TRBD1	TRBV10-3	TRBJ1-5	.	CAIRDRREPQHF	TGTGCCATCAGGGACAGGAGGGAGCCCCAGCATTTT
.	TRBV7-2	TRBJ2-1	.	CASSIRDSKLGEQFF	TGTGCCAGCAGCATCCGGGACTCCAAATTGGGGGAGCAGTTCTTC
.	TRBV7-3	TRBJ2-2	.	CASSLDPIGELFF	TGTGCCAGCAGCTTAGACCCCATCGGGGAGCTGTTTTTT
.	TRBV27	TRBJ1-2	.	CASSWSSRDYGYTF	TGTGCCAGCAGTTGGTCTTCGCGGGACTATGGCTACACCTTC
TRBD1	TRBV5-1	TRBJ2-7	.	CASSRTGGTYEQYF	TGCGCCAGCAGCCGGACAGGGGGGACCTACGAGCAGTACTTC
.	TRBV16	TRBJ1-2	.	CASSPLSSVYGYTF	TGTGCCAGCAGCCCCCTTAGTTCTGTTTATGGCTACACCTTC
.	TRBV19	TRBJ2-1	.	CASSAWREQFF	TGTGCCAGTAGTGCCTGGAGAGAGCAGTTCTTC
.	TRBV11-2	TRBJ2-1	.	CASQTNHNEQFF	TGTGCCAGCCAGACCAACCACAATGAGCAGTTCTTC
TRBD2	TRBV2	TRBJ2-7	.	CASSEPSGEQYF	TGTGCCAGCAGTGAACCTAGCGGAGAGCAGTACTTC